This entry is about one T cell receptor (beta chain). The data were produced by immunoSEQ multiplex PCR, yet TCRdb's version contains in-frame clones alone and is incomplete. The sample holds roughly 350,000 clones, 88% seen once. Germline CDR1 reads SQVTM; CDR2 reads ANQGSEA. There are 13 residues in the CDR3. Trimming took 1 base from V and 3 from J, leaving 10 bases between them. The data were obtained in a study of Ad26.COV2.S vaccination and SARS-CoV-2 variants. Background on the study: Donor got 5x10^10 or 1x10^11 viral particles of Ad26.COV2.S.

The sample's treatment: around 19 received Ad26.COV2.S at low or high dose, single or two shots; several received placebo; per-sample allocation not given. Following the first vaccine or placebo injection, samples were taken on day 63. This sample comprised peripheral blood, obtained in a trial of Ad26.COV2.S vaccine versus placebo. The chain employs TRBV29-1 and TRBJ2-7, with a possible D match to TRBD1 (7 bases). This clonotype was obtained from a person aged 18-65 years who received the Ad26.COV2.S COVID-19 vaccine or a placebo. The CDR3 protein is CSVEGQGGYEQYF. In DNA form, the CDR3 reads TGCAGCGTTGAAGGACAGGGAGGCTACGAGCAGTACTTC.